The 10 T cell receptor beta chains below all came from one sample that was sequenced in a study of OX40 agonist ivuxolimab in advanced cancers. Repertoires were generated with immunoSEQ multiplex PCR, while TCRdb's copy carries only in-frame clones and drops some. The sample yields 70,000 to 95,000 clones, around 84% seen once. Sequencing used CD4+ or CD8+ T cells sorted from blood, obtained in a trial of the OX40 agonist ivuxolimab. These receptors all come from an adult with an advanced solid tumor such as melanoma, head and neck, liver or kidney cancer.

CDR3 in amino acids: CASSSYDSVPGNTIYF. In DNA form, the CDR3 reads TGTGCCAGTAGTAGCTACGACAGTGTTCCTGGAAACACCATATATTTT. The V and J genes are TRBV19 and TRBJ1-3, with TRBD1 as a possible D gene (5 bases). V lost 4 bases and J lost 2, with 15 bases in between. This CDR3 is built from 16 residues. The germline V gene has CDR1 LNHDA and CDR2 SQIVND (reference sequence).

This clone has only a few counts. This chain uses TRBV7-2 with TRBJ2-4, with D perhaps given as TRBD1 or TRBD2 (5 bases each). Germline-derived CDR1 and CDR2 are SGHTA and FQGNSA. This CDR3 contains 17 residues. V was clipped by 5 bases and J by 2 bases, with 19 bases between them. CDR3 nucleotide sequence: TGTGCCAGCAGCCCCTCGGGGCCAGGGCAGACCAAAAACATTCAGTACTTC. As protein: CASSPSGPGQTKNIQYF.

The rearrangement uses TRBV6-5 and TRBJ1-2, with D possibly being TRBD1 (5 bases). The CDR3 is 15 amino acids. Trimming took off 0 bases at V and 4 bases at J, with 12 bases between the two ends. Germline V lookup: CDR1 MNHEY, CDR2 SVGAGI. CDR3 in amino acids: CASSYSPTDIYGYTF. The CDR3 DNA follows: TGTGCCAGCAGTTACTCCCCGACAGATATCTATGGCTACACCTTC.

The chain employs TRBV19 and TRBJ2-7; D perhaps matches TRBD1 (5 bases). V lost 2 bases to trimming and J lost 6 bases, with 11 bases between them. The CDR3 covers 13 residues. Germline assignment: CDR1 LNHDA and CDR2 SQIVND (reference sequence). CDR3 protein: CASSIQGAREQYF. The CDR3 region has the DNA TGTGCCAGTAGTATACAGGGTGCACGCGAGCAGTACTTC.

The V and J genes are TRBV2 and TRBJ1-4; 10 nucleotides align to TRBD1. The CDR3 is 15 residues long. Unmatched junction bases numbered 11, after V lost 8 bases and J lost 8 bases. Germline values: CDR1 SNHLY, CDR2 FYNNEI. The CDR3 loop is CASGNPGQGIEKLFF. In DNA form, the CDR3 reads TGTGCCAGCGGCAATCCGGGACAGGGGATAGAAAAACTGTTTTTT. Using reference TRBV2 and TRBJ1-4 for the parts outside the CDR3, the full variable domain is EPEVTQTPSHQVTQMGQEVILRCVPISNHLYFYWYRQILGQKVEFLVSFYNNEISEKSEIFDDQFSVERPDGSNFTLKIRSTKLEDSAMYFCASGNPGQGIEKLFFGSGTQLSVL.

The genes are TRBV5-1 and TRBJ2-2; D perhaps matches TRBD2 (5 bases). CDR3 length: 14 amino acids. The ends were cut back, 2 bases at V and 7 bases at J, with 12 bases in the middle. Germline V lookup: CDR1 SGHRS, CDR2 YFSETQ. The CDR3 sequence: CASSFGDRGGELFF. The DNA for the CDR3 is TGCGCCAGCAGCTTCGGGGATCGGGGCGGGGAGCTGTTTTTT.

This rearrangement joins TRBV10-3 to TRBJ2-2; D unresolved. The CDR3 extends over 11 amino acids. The V end was cut by 5 bases, the J end by 6 bases, with 4 bases between. Germline assignment: CDR1 ENHRY and CDR2 SYGVKD. CDR3 residues: CAISPAGELFF. CDR3 nucleotide sequence: TGTGCCATCAGTCCAGCCGGGGAGCTGTTTTTT.

This clone was seen just once. The chain couples TRBV18 to TRBJ2-5, with no clear D. Trimming cost V 3 bases and J 5 bases, with 16 bases left between them. This CDR3 comprises 15 residues. Germline assignment: CDR1 KGHSH and CDR2 LQKENI. The CDR3 coding sequence is TGTGCCAGCTCACCGGAAGTACGCAGCACCGAGACCCAGTACTTC. This gives the protein CASSPEVRSTETQYF. Full variable domain (rest looked up from reference TRBV18 and TRBJ2-5): NAGVMQNPRHLVRRRGQEARLRCSPMKGHSHVYWYRQLPEEGLKFMVYLQKENIIDESGMPKERFSAEFPKEGPSILRIQQVVRGDSAAYFCASSPEVRSTETQYFGPGTRLLVL.

The gene calls are TRBV6-5 and TRBJ2-3; no definite D call. This CDR3 spans 13 amino acids. V lost 6 bases and J 1 base, leaving 8 bases between the germline ends. The germline gives CDR1 MNHEY, CDR2 SVGAGI. CDR3 loop: CASRNPGTDTQYF. CDR3 nucleotide sequence: TGTGCCAGCAGAAACCCGGGCACAGATACGCAGTATTTT.

The J gene is TRBJ2-7, the V gene TRBV11-2, with 7 nucleotides matching TRBD1. Germline V gives CDR1 SGHAT, CDR2 FQNNGV. V lost 4 bases and J lost 4; bases outside the gene matches: 4. The CDR3 totals 13 residues. In DNA form, the CDR3 reads TGTGCCAGCAGCTCGACAGGGTCTTACGAGCAGTACGTC. This encodes CASSSTGSYEQYV.